This T cell receptor beta chain was captured in a study of T-cell memory formation after mild COVID-19. Trimming removed 6 bases at V and 0 bases at J, with 15 bases between. CDR3 length equals 15 residues. Germline lookup yields CDR1 SGHRS and CDR2 YFSETQ. TCRdb reanalysed the 5' RACE reads using MiXCR and keeps one entry per CDR3 protein. The sample contains around 390,000 distinct CDR3 sequences, 16% of which appear only once. The sequenced sample consisted of PBMCs or a T cell subset sorted from them (not recorded which). This sequence originates from a man between 18 and 35 years old who had mild COVID-19 (a few samples of this study predate the infection). Cell type and time point are not known. This chain joins TRBV5-1 and TRBJ1-1; a weak D match, TRBD1 (5 bases). The CDR3 loop is CASTSGTGMNTEAFF. The CDR3 DNA reads as TGCGCCAGCACCTCCGGGACGGGAATGAACACTGAAGCTTTCTTT.